This TCR beta chain was obtained from a study of T cells in Graves' hyperthyroidism and ophthalmopathy. RNA transcripts provided the source from which TCR beta CDR3 regions were amplified. TCR CDR3 regions were first amplified by RT-PCR with HTBI primers. TCRdb recomputed calls from the multiplex PCR reads with MiXCR, one row per CDR3 protein. The table lists hundreds of thousands of distinct CDR3 sequences, approximately 14% of them singletons. This clonotype has at least ten counts. Its antigen is unknown. Every diagnosis used clinical symptoms, serum thyroxine and TRAb, thyroid ultrasound and orbital computed tomography. Trimming took 6 bases from V and 5 from J; bases not matched to a gene: 5. The CDR3 length is 14 residues. CDR1 and CDR2 (germline): MDHEN, SYDVKM. Findings and caveats of the study: Most thyroid-expanded clonotypes above 0.001 were also found in blood.

The chain uses TRBV28 and TRBJ2-1; 9 bases agree with TRBD2. Specimen: blood. The receptor's source is a woman under 30 with Graves' hyperthyroidism. Written as DNA, the CDR3 is TGTGCCAGCAGCGCGGGAGGGTGGGACAATGAGCAGTTCTTC. It yields the protein CASSAGGWDNEQFF.